The rows below give T cell receptor beta chains drawn from one sample of a study of blood T cell repertoires in COVID-19. The repertoire was sequenced with immunoSEQ multiplex PCR; TCRdb's copy has only in-frame clones and lacks some. The sample lists some 150,000 clones; approximately 80% were seen once. Material: peripheral blood. Receptors were obtained from a woman aged 50 to 65 in a cohort sampled during active or convalescent COVID-19. CDR3s leave out the opening cysteine and the closing phenylalanine or tryptophan.

length: 13; V: TRBV4-3; CDR3: ASSQDLSGSDTQY
length: 13; V: TRBV19; CDR3: ASGVQGASNQPQH
length: 10; V: TRBV7-2; CDR3: ASSFPQGTTQ
length: 12; V: TRBV5-1; CDR3: ASSSDRGGNTIY
length: 14; V: TRBV25-1; CDR3: ASSELGARYQETQY
length: 12; V: TRBV6-1; CDR3: ASSEGGLNTEAF
length: 13; V: TRBV19; CDR3: ASSVTGAGNQPQH
length: 11; V: TRBV29-1; CDR3: SVDNGGPETQY
length: 11; V: TRBV12-3/TRBV12-4; CDR3: ASSPGTWYGYT
length: 8; V: TRBV29-1; CDR3: SVVYSGAF
length: 12; V: TRBV19; CDR3: ASSTTLTGHEQF
length: 15; V: TRBV7-8; CDR3: ASSLASSGAPSYEQY
length: 15; V: TRBV5-1; CDR3: ASSPRSGGLGTDTQY
length: 9; V: TRBV20-1; CDR3: SATTLNEQF
length: 14; V: TRBV5-6; CDR3: ASSSLLAGGTDTQY
length: 13; V: TRBV7-8; CDR3: ASSWGTSGAYEQY
length: 11; V: TRBV29-1; CDR3: SVRVQGNTEAF
length: 14; V: TRBV9; CDR3: ASSATGTGGRTEAF
length: 13; V: TRBV19; CDR3: ASTDTIAGSYEQY
length: 12; V: TRBV15; CDR3: ATSRQGIDSPLH
length: 12; V: TRBV6-5; CDR3: ASSFHTLNTEAF
length: 13; V: TRBV24-1; CDR3: ATSDYPEVGNEQF
length: 12; V: TRBV4-3; CDR3: ASSQVAGGNTIY
length: 12; V: TRBV19; CDR3: ASRSGGLGGKLF
length: 11; V: TRBV5-4; CDR3: ASSPLGEDEQF
length: 12; V: TRBV19; CDR3: ASGVEGGLNEQF
length: 12; V: TRBV6-5; CDR3: ASTPTGPNTEAF
length: 11; V: TRBV5-1; CDR3: ASRTGQGVEQY
length: 10; V: TRBV29-1; CDR3: SVHRGRTEAF
length: 12; V: TRBV5-1; CDR3: ASAGGGTRQTQY
length: 16; V: TRBV4-2; CDR3: ASSQDQGQGPTYNEQF
length: 11; V: TRBV7-2; CDR3: ASSSGQGYGYT
length: 12; V: TRBV6-6; CDR3: AGASGGGTYGYT
length: 10; V: TRBV6-5; CDR3: ASSLQGSGYT
length: 13; V: TRBV10-3; CDR3: AISGGSGGPNEQY
length: 11; V: TRBV7-3; CDR3: ASSVIVNTEAF
length: 13; V: TRBV5-1; CDR3: ASSPSAGGAYEQY
length: 13; V: TRBV2; CDR3: ASSETSQLDQPQH
length: 13; V: TRBV2; CDR3: ASRAQGAQNSPLH
length: 13; V: TRBV15; CDR3: ATSRDRVLSEPQH
length: 14; V: TRBV3-1/TRBV3-2; CDR3: ASSQDARLAADTQY
length: 9; V: TRBV5-8; CDR3: ASSPNRWQF
length: 12; V: TRBV28; CDR3: ASSLGQGLQPQH